The clone carrying this T cell receptor (beta chain) showed up many times. The antigen remains unidentified. This sample stems from a study of breast tumors, draining lymph nodes, adjacent tissues. Study-level findings and limits: Data fit most tumor T cells coming from lymph node, expanding in tumor.

Breast cancer patients provided tissue from their axillary draining lymph nodes. The CDR3 covers 19 residues. J was trimmed by 15 bases and V by 6 bases; bases with no gene match: 27. Germline loops: CDR1 LNHDA, CDR2 SQIVND (reference sequence). TCRdb ran MiXCR on the multiplex PCR reads and lists one entry per CDR3 protein. The table includes 200,000 to 300,000 distinct CDR3 sequences, 30% detected once. This receptor was identified in a female donor with breast cancer. Some clones in this sample may be carry-over from other donors' samples. The chain carries TRBV19 and TRBJ2-1, with TRBD1 identical over 12 bases. The sample comprised axillary lymph node tissue. The DNA of the CDR3 is TGTGCCAGTAGAGGGGGACAGGGGGCCTTTTGGCTAGCGGGATCTACGCGGTTCTTC. Amino acids: CASRGGQGAFWLAGSTRFF.